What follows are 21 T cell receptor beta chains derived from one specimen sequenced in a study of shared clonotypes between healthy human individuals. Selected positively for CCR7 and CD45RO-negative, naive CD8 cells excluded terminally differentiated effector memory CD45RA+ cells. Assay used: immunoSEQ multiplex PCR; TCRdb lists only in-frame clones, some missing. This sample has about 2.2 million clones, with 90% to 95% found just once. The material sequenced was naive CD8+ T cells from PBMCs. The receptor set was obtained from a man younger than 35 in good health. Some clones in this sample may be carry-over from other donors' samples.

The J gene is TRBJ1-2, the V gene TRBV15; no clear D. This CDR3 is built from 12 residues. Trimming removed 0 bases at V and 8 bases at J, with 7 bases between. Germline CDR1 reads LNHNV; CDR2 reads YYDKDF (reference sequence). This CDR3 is CATSRDAGGYTF. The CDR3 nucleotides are TGTGCCACCAGCAGAGATGCAGGAGGCTACACCTTC.

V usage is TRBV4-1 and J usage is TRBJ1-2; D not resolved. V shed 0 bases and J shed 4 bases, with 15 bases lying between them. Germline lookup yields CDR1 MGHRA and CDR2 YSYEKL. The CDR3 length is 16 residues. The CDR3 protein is CASSQDRALAPYGYTF. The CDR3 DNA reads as TGCGCCAGCAGCCAAGATCGGGCCTTAGCTCCCTATGGCTACACCTTC.

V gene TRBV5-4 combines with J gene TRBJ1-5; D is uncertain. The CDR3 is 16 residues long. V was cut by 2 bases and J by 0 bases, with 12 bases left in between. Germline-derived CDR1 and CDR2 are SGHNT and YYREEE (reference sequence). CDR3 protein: CASSFFRWGSNQPQHF. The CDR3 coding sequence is TGTGCCAGCAGCTTTTTTCGGTGGGGTAGCAATCAGCCCCAGCATTTT.

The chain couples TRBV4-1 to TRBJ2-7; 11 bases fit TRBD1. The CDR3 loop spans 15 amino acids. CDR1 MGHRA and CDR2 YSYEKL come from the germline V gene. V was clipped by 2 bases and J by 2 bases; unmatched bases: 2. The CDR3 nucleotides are TGCGCCAGCAGCCAAAAGGACAGGGGGCCCTACGAGCAGTACTTC. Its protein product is CASSQKDRGPYEQYF.

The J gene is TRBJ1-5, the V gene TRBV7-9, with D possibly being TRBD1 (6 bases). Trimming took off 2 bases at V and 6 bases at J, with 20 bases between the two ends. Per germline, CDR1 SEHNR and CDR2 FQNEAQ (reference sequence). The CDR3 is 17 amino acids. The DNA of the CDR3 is TGTGCCAGCAGCTTAACCCCTGTTGTGGGGGCGGGTCAGCCCCAGCATTTT. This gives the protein CASSLTPVVGAGQPQHF.

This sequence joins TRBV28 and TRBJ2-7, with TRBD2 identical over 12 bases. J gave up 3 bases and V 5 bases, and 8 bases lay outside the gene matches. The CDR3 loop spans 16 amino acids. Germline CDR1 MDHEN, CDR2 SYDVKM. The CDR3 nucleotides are TGTGCCAGCAGTCCTATTGGGACTAGCGGGCGCTACGAGCAGTACTTC. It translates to CASSPIGTSGRYEQYF.

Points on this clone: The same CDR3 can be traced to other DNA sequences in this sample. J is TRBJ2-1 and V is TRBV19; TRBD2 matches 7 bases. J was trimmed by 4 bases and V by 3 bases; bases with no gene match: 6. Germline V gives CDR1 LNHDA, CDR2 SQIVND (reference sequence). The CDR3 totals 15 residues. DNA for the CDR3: TGTGCCAGTAGTATTGGGGGAGGGTCTTACAATGAGCAGTTCTTC. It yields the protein CASSIGGGSYNEQFF. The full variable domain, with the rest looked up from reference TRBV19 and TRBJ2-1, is DGGITQSPKYLFRKEGQNVTLSCEQNLNHDAMYWYRQDPGQGLRLIYYSQIVNDFQKGDIAEGYSVSREKKESFPLTVTSAQKNPTAFYLCASSIGGGSYNEQFFGPGTRLTVL.

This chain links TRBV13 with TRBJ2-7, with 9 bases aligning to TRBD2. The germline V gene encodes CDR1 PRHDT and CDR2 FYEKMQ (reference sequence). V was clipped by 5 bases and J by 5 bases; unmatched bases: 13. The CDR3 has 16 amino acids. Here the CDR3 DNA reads TGTGCCAGCAGCCCTTCGACACCGGGACTAGCAGACGAGCAGTACTTC. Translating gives CASSPSTPGLADEQYF.

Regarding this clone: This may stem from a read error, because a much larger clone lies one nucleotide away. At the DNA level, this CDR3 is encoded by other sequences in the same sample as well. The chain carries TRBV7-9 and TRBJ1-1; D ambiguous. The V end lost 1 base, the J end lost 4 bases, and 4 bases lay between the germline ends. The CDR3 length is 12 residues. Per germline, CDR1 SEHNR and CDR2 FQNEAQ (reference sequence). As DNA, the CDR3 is TGTGCCAGCAGCTTAGGGATCACTGAAGCTTTCTTT. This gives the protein CASSLGITEAFF.

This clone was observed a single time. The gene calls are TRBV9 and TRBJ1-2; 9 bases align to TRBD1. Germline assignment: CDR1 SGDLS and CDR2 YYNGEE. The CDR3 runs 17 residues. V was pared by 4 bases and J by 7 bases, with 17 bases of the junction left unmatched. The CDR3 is CASSPLTGGDARRGYTF. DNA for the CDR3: TGTGCCAGCAGCCCCCTCACAGGGGGCGATGCTCGGCGTGGCTACACCTTC. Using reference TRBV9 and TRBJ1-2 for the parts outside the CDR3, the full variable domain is DSGVTQTPKHLITATGQRVTLRCSPRSGDLSVYWYQQSLDQGLQFLIQYYNGEERAKGNILERFSAQQFPDLHSELNLSSLELGDSALYFCASSPLTGGDARRGYTFGSGTRLTVV.

CDR3 nucleotides: TGTGCCAGCAGCTTAGCCGATAGGAGAGGGGGTTTCTACGAGCAGTACTTC. Translating gives CASSLADRRGGFYEQYF. This sequence joins TRBV11-2 and TRBJ2-7; possible D gene TRBD1, 6 bases. CDR1 and CDR2 (germline): SGHAT, FQNNGV. Deletions cut 1 base from V and 3 bases from J, with 19 bases between. CDR3 size: 17 residues.

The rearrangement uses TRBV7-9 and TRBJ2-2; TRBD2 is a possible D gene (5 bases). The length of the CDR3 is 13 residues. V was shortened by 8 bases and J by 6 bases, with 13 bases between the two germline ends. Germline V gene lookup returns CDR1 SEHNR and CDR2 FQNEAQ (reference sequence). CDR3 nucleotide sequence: TGTGCCAGCTTATCCCGGGAAGCCGGGGAGCTGTTTTTT. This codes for CASLSREAGELFF.

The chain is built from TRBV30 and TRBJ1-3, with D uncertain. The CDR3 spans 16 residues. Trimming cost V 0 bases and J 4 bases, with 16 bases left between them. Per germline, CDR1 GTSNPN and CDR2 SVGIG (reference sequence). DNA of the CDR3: TGTGCCTGGAGTGTAGAGTTGGAGGGTACCGGAAACACCATATATTTT. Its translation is CAWSVELEGTGNTIYF.

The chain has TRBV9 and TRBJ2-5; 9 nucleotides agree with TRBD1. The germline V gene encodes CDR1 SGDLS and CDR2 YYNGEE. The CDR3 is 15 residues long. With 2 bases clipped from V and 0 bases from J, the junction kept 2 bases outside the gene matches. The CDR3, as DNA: TGTGCCAGCAGCGTGGGGACAGGGTACCAAGAGACCCAGTACTTC. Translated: CASSVGTGYQETQYF.

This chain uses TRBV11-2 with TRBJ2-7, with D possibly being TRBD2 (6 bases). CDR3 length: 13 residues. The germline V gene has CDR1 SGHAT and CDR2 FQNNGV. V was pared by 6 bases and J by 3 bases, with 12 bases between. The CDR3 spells CASRGGSRYEQYF. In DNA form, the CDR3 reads TGTGCCAGCAGGGGGGGTTCCCGCTACGAGCAGTACTTC.

The CDR3 DNA sequence: TGTGCCAGCCGAGGGGGGTTATACAATGAGCAGTTCTTC. Its protein is CASRGGLYNEQFF. V and J are TRBV14 and TRBJ2-1; D might be TRBD1 or TRBD2, each matching 6 bases. CDR1 is SGHDN and CDR2 is FVKESK in the germline V gene. This CDR3 spans 13 amino acids. Trimming cost V 8 bases and J 4 bases, with 12 bases left between them.

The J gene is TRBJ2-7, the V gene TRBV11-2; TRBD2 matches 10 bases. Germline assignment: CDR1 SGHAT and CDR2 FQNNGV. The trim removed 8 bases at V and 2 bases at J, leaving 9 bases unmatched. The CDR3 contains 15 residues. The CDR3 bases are TGTGCCAGCCTACCTTTACTAGCGGGACCCTACGAGCAGTACTTC. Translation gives CASLPLLAGPYEQYF.

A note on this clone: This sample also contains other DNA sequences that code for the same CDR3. This chain's CDR3 is CASSVGGQSTDTQYF. The CDR3 nucleotides read TGTGCCAGCAGCGTAGGCGGGCAAAGCACAGATACGCAGTATTTT. The V gene is TRBV9, the J gene TRBJ2-3; weak D call: TRBD2 (5 bases). The V and J ends lost 0 bases and 0 bases respectively, with 8 bases between them. This CDR3 is 15 amino acids long. Germline CDR1 is SGDLS and CDR2 is YYNGEE.

CDR3 region: CASSQLSGEGYEQYF. In DNA, the CDR3 is TGCGCCAGCAGCCAATTATCAGGAGAAGGCTACGAGCAGTACTTC. The genes are TRBV4-1 and TRBJ2-7; D remains ambiguous. The CDR3 runs 15 residues. Germline assignment: CDR1 MGHRA and CDR2 YSYEKL. Trimming removed 2 bases at V and 3 bases at J, with 14 bases between.

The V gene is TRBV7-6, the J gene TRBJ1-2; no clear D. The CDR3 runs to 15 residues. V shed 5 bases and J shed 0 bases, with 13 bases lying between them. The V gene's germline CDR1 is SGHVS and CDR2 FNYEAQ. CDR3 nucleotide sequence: TGTGCCAGCAGCGCGATCGACGGCGCTAACTATGGCTACACCTTC. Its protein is CASSAIDGANYGYTF.

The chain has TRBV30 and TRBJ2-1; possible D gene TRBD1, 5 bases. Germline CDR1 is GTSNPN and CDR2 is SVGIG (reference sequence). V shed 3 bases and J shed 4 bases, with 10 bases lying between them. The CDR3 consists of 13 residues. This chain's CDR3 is CAWRGQGYNEQFF. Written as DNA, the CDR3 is TGTGCCTGGAGAGGCCAGGGATACAATGAGCAGTTCTTC.